These 5 T cell receptor beta chains originate from one sample sequenced in a study of radiation and T cells in renal cell carcinoma (dated by TCRdb to between 2020 and 2021). Libraries came from the immunoSEQ multiplex PCR assay. The clones in this table, taken by TCRdb from immuneACCESS, are in-frame only. Not every clone is retained; where verified, under half of the shortfall comes from an unresolved V gene, and the cause of the rest is unknown. Recorded for this sample are 50,000 to 65,000 clones; 70% to 80% of them occurred a single time. 6.5% to 7.5% of the sample comes from the top ten. The meaning of the sample's time point label: blood 4 weeks post-SBRT, at nephrectomy. The treatment or condition label, as the study defines it: 15 Gy SBRT to primary tumor, nephrectomy 4 weeks later. The sequenced sample was blood, obtained from a patient whose treatment included radiotherapy and nephrectomy. The source of these receptors is a man between 60 and 75 years old with renal cell carcinoma.

V and J are TRBV6-6 and TRBJ2-1, with D perhaps matching TRBD1 (6 bases). The length of the CDR3 is 14 residues. Germline lookup yields CDR1 MNHNY and CDR2 SVGAGI (reference sequence). Trimming pared 5 bases from V and 0 bases from J, leaving 8 bases between. The CDR3 sequence: CASSGGGSYNEQFF. The CDR3 DNA sequence: TGTGCCAGCAGTGGGGGCGGCTCCTACAATGAGCAGTTCTTC.

The chain joins TRBV25-1 to TRBJ1-4; D not certain. The V gene's germline CDR1 is MGHDK and CDR2 SYGVNS. V was pared by 3 bases and J by 7 bases, with 12 bases between. The CDR3 extends over 14 amino acids. CDR3 coding DNA: TGTGCCAGCAGTGAGTATTCCGGAGGTGAAAAACTGTTTTTT. Translated, it gives CASSEYSGGEKLFF.

The V and J genes are TRBV5-1 and TRBJ1-1; the D is unclear. Germline V gene sequence: CDR1 SGHRS, CDR2 YFSETQ. The CDR3 covers 17 residues. V lost 0 bases to trimming and J lost 10 bases, with 25 bases between them. The DNA for the CDR3 is TGCGCCAGCAGCTTGGAAGCCCCGACCGGGAGAGTAATGAGAGCTTTCTTT. Amino acids: CASSLEAPTGRVMRAFF.

The chain is built from TRBV27 and TRBJ2-3, with D possibly matching TRBD2 (6 bases). V lost 6 bases and J 6 bases, leaving 19 bases between the germline ends. The CDR3 spans 15 residues. Per the germline V gene, CDR1 is MNHEY and CDR2 is SMNVEV (reference sequence). CDR3 nucleotides: TGTGCCAGCAGAGGCCTCAGACTAGTAGTCGATACGCAGTATTTT. Translated, it gives CASRGLRLVVDTQYF.

The chain links TRBV7-9 to TRBJ2-5, with TRBD1 matching 9 bases. The CDR3 covers 14 residues. Germline loops: CDR1 SEHNR, CDR2 FQNEAQ (reference sequence). With 5 bases clipped from V and 8 bases from J, the junction kept 9 bases outside the gene matches. The CDR3 loop reads CASSPNGDRATQYF. CDR3 nucleotides: TGTGCCAGCAGCCCGAACGGGGACAGGGCCACCCAGTACTTC.